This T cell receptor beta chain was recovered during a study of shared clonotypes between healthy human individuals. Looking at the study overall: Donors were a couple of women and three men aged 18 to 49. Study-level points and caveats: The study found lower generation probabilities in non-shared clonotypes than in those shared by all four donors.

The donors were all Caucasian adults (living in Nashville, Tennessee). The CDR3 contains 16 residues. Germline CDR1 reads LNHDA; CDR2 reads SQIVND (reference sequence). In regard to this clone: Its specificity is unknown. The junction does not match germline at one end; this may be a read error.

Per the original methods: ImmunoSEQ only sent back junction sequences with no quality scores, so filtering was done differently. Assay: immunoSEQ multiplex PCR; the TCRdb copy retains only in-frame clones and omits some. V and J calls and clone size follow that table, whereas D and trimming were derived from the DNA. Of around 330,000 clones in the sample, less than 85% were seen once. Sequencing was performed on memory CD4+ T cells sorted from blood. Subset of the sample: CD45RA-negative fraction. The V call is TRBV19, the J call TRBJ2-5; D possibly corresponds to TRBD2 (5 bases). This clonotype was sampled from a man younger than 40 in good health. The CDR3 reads CVSSPGRLARRETQYF. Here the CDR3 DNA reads TGTGTCAGTAGTCCCGGTAGGCTAGCTCGTCGAGAGACCCAGTACTTC.